Listed here is a single TCR beta chain. The clone's antigen remains unknown. Per-base qualities were not stored, and no clone one base away is much larger. This sample stems from a study of control samples from healthy donors and cancer patients (TCRdb year 2020). The library was obtained by the immunoSEQ multiplex PCR assay. Not all clones reach the TCRdb copy of this immuneACCESS table, which keeps in-frame sequences only. Checked studies attribute under half of the gap to unresolved V genes and leave the rest unexplained. This sample is represented by roughly 130,000 clones; under 95% of them were singletons. The biggest ten clones account for 1.7% of the sample. There are 16 amino acids in the CDR3, from cysteine to phenylalanine inclusive. The retained sequence is limited to the CDR3, 48 bases, with the frame set at the first base. The germline V gene yields MGHRA for CDR1 and YSYEKL for CDR2. The junction shows trimming of 3 bases on V and 2 bases on J, plus 15 bases between the germline ends.

Recombination linked TRBV4-1 to TRBJ2-3; confidence is insufficient to name the D gene. Source material: PBMCs. The receptor was derived from a man aged 50 to 60 with head and neck cancer. The nucleotide sequence is given as TGCGCCAGCAGCCACCCAACTTCCCGAGACACAGATACGCAGTATTTT. This is translated as CASSHPTSRDTDTQYF.